This TCR beta chain appears in the sequencing data of a study of tumor and adjacent non-tumor tissue in lung cancer. Study-level results: Compared with tumor, normal lung showed significantly lower TCR diversity.

V lost 9 bases and J 8 bases, leaving 13 bases between the germline ends. Germline loops: CDR1 MNHEY, CDR2 SVGAGI. The CDR3 runs to 11 residues. Points on this clonotype: The antigen is undetermined.

The template was RNA from unsorted bulk tissue. Three rounds of nested PCR, following a modified ARM-PCR protocol, produced the TCRbeta library. Using its own MiXCR run on the multiplex PCR reads, TCRdb lists one record per CDR3 protein. The data hold tens of thousands of distinct CDR3 sequences, with 77% observed a single time. The receptor was derived from a woman in her fifties or sixties with non-small cell lung cancer. Sequencing used lung tumor tissue. The gene calls are TRBV6-5 and TRBJ1-2, with a tentative D call TRBD1 (5 bases). The CDR3: CASRRQRGYTF. Written as DNA, the CDR3 is TGTGCCAGTAGGAGACAGAGAGGCTACACCTTC.